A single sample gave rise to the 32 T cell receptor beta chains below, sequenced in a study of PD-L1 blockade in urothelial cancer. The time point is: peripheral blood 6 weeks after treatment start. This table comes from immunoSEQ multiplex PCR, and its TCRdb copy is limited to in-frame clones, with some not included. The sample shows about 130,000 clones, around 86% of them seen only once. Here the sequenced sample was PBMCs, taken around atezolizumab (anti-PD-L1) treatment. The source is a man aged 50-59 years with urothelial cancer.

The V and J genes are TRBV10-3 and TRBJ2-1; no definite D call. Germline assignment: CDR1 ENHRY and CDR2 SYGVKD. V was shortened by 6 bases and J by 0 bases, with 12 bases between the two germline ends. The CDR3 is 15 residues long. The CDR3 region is CAIRSDWSSYNEQFF. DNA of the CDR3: TGTGCCATCAGATCCGACTGGAGCTCCTACAATGAGCAGTTCTTC.

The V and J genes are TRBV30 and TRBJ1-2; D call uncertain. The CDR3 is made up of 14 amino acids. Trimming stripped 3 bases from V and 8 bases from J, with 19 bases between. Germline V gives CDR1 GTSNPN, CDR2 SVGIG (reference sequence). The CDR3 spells CAWSRPTTGNGYTF. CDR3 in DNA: TGTGCCTGGAGCAGACCCACCACGGGGAACGGCTACACCTTC.

The CDR3 reads CASSQFDRANEQFF. The CDR3 DNA follows: TGTGCCAGCAGCCAATTCGACAGGGCCAATGAGCAGTTCTTC. The gene calls are TRBV4-2 and TRBJ2-1; 7 positions match TRBD1. The CDR3 consists of 14 residues. With V trimmed by 2 bases and J by 6 bases, 4 bases remained unmatched. From germline, CDR1 is LGHNA and CDR2 YNFKEQ.

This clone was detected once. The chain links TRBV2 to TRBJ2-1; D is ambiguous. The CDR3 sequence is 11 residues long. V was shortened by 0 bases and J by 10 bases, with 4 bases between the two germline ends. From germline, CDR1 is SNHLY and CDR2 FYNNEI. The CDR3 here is CASSEAAEQFF. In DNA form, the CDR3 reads TGTGCCAGCAGTGAAGCGGCAGAGCAGTTCTTC.

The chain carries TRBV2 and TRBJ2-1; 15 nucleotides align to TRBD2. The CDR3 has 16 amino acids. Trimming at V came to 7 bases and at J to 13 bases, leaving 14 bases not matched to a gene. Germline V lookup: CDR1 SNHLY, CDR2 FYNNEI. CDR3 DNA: TGTGCCAGCACCGACCCCGGACTAGCGGGAGGGCCGGGTCAGTTCTTC. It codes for CASTDPGLAGGPGQFF.

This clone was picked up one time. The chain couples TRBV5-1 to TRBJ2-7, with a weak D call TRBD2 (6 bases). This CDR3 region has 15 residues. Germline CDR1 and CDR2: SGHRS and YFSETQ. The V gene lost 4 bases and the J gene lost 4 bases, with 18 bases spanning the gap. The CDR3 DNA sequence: TGCGCCAGCAGCCCGCCGGCGGGAAGTAGGTACGAGCAGTACTTC. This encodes CASSPPAGSRYEQYF.

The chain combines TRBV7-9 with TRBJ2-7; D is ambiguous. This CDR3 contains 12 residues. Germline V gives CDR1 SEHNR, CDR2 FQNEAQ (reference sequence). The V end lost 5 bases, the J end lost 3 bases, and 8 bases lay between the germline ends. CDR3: CASSPPGYEQYF. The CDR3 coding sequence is TGTGCCAGCAGCCCCCCCGGCTACGAGCAGTACTTC. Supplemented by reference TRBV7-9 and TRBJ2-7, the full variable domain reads DTGVSQNPRHKITKRGQNVTFRCDPISEHNRLYWYRQTLGQGPEFLTYFQNEAQLEKSRLLSDRFSAERPKGSFSTLEIQRTEQGDSAMYLCASSPPGYEQYFGPGTRLTVT.

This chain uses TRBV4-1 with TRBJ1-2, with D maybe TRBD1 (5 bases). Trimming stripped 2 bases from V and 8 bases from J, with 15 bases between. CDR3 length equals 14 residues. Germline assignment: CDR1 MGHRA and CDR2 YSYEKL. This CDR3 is CASSQFQGPGGYTF. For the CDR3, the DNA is TGCGCCAGCAGCCAATTCCAGGGCCCAGGAGGCTACACCTTC.

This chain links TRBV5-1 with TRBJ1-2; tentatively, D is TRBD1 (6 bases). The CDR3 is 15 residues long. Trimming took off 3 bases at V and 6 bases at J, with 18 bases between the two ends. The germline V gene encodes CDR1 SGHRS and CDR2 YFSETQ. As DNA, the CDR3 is TGCGCCAGCAGCTCGGGGGGCGCGGGAATGGATGGCTACACCTTC. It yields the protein CASSSGGAGMDGYTF.

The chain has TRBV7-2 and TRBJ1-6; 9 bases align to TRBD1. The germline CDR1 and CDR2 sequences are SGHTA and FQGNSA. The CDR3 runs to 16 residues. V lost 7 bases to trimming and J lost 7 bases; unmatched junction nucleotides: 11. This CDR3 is CASTRFSGTGNSPLHF. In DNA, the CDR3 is TGTGCCAGCACCCGTTTTTCCGGGACAGGGAATTCACCCCTCCACTTT.

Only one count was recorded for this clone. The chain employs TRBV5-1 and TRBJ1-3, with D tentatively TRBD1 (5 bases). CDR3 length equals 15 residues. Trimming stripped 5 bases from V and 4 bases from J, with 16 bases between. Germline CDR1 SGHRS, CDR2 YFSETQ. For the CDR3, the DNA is TGCGCCAGCAGTGACTGGGGGGGTGCCGGAAACACCATATATTTT. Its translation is CASSDWGGAGNTIYF.

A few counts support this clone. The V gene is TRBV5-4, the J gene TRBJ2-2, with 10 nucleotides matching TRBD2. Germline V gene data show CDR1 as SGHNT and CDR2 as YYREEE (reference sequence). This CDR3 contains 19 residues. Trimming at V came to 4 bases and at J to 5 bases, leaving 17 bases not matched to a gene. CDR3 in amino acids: CASSLGGSRAGGLTGELFF. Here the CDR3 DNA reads TGTGCCAGCAGCCTGGGGGGGAGTCGAGCGGGAGGGCTTACCGGGGAGCTGTTTTTT.

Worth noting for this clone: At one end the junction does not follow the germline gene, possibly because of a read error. Written as DNA, the CDR3 is TGTGCTAGCAGCTTAACTGGACTAGCGGGAGGCGCCGGGGAGCTGTTTTTT. It yields the protein CASSLTGLAGGAGELFF. V gene TRBV7-7 combines with J gene TRBJ2-2, with 14 bases matching TRBD2. Germline-derived CDR1 and CDR2 are SSHAT and FNYEAQ (reference sequence). The CDR3 contains 17 residues.

The CDR3 here is CASSAGRVNEQFF. CDR3 in DNA: TGTGCCAGCAGCGCGGGACGAGTCAATGAGCAGTTCTTC. The J gene is TRBJ2-1, the V gene TRBV11-2; maybe TRBD2 (6 bases). The V and J ends lost 5 bases and 6 bases respectively, with 11 bases between them. The CDR3 is 13 amino acids. Germline V lookup: CDR1 SGHAT, CDR2 FQNNGV.

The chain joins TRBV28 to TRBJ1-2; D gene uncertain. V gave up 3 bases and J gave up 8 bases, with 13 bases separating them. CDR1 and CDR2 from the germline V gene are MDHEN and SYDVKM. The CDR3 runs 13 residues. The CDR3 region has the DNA TGTGCCAGCAGTTTGTTCCTCATCGGGGGCTACACCTTC. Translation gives CASSLFLIGGYTF.

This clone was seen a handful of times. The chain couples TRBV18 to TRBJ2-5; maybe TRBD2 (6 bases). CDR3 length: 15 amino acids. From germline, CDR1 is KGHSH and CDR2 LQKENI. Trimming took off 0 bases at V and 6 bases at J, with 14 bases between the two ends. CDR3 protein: CASSPPMGLDQTQYF. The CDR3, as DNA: TGTGCCAGCTCACCACCGATGGGACTTGACCAGACCCAGTACTTC.

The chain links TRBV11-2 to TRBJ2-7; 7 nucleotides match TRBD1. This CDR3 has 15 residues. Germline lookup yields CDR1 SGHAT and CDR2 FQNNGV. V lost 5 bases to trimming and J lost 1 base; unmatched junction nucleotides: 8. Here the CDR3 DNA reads TGTGCCAGCAGCCTATCACAGGGGTCGTCCTACGAGCAGTACTTC. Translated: CASSLSQGSSYEQYF.

CDR3 sequence: CASRGLAGYNEQFF. CDR3 DNA sequence: TGTGCCAGCAGAGGACTAGCTGGGTACAATGAGCAGTTCTTC. V is TRBV6-5 and J is TRBJ2-1; 8 nucleotides align to TRBD2. The V segment lost 6 bases and the J segment 4 bases; nucleotides outside the gene matches: 5. Germline V gives CDR1 MNHEY, CDR2 SVGAGI. CDR3 length: 14 residues.

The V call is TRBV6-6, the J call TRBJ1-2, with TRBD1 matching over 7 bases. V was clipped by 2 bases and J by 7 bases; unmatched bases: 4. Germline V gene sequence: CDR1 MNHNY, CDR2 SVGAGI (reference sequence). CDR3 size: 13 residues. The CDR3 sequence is CASSYTGDGGYTF. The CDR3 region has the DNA TGTGCCAGCAGTTACACAGGGGATGGTGGCTACACCTTC.

For the CDR3, the DNA is TGTGCCAGCAGTGAAGGCGGGGGTGGAAACACCATATATTTT. Translation: CASSEGGGGNTIYF. The rearrangement joins TRBV6-1 to TRBJ1-3, with D perhaps TRBD1 (5 bases). Trimming took 1 base from V and 3 from J, leaving 7 bases between them. There are 14 residues in the CDR3. The V gene's germline CDR1 is MNHNS and CDR2 SASEGT.

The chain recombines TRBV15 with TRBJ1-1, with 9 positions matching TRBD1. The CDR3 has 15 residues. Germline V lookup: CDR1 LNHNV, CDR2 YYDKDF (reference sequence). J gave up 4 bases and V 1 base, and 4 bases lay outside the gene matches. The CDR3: CATSRGGTGSTEAFF. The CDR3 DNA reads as TGTGCCACCAGCAGAGGCGGGACAGGGAGCACTGAAGCTTTCTTT.

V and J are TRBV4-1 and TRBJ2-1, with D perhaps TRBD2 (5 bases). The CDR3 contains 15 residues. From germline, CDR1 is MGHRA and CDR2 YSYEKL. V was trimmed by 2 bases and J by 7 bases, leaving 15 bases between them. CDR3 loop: CASSQKDFSANEQFF. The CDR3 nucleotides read TGCGCCAGCAGCCAAAAGGACTTCTCCGCTAATGAGCAGTTCTTC.

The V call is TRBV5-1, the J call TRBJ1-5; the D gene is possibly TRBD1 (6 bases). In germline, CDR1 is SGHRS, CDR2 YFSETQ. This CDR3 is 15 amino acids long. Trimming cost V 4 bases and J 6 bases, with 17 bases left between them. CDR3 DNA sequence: TGCGCCAGCAGCCCCGCTTCAGGGGTAAGTCAGCCCCAGCATTTT. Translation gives CASSPASGVSQPQHF.

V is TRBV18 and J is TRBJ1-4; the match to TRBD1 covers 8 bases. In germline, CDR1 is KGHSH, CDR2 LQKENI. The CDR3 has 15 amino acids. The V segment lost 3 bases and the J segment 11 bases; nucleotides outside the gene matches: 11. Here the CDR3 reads CASSPDRAKLRKLFF. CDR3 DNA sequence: TGTGCCAGCTCACCGGACAGGGCGAAGTTGAGGAAACTGTTTTTT. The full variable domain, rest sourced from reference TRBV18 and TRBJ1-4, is NAGVMQNPRHLVRRRGQEARLRCSPMKGHSHVYWYRQLPEEGLKFMVYLQKENIIDESGMPKERFSAEFPKEGPSILRIQQVVRGDSAAYFCASSPDRAKLRKLFFGSGTQLSVL.

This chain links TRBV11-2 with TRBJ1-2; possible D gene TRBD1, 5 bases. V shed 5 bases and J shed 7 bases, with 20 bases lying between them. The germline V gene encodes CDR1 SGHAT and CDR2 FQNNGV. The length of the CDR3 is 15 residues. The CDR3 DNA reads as TGTGCCAGCAGCCGACTTGAAACAGGCGTCTTTGGCTACACCTTC. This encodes CASSRLETGVFGYTF. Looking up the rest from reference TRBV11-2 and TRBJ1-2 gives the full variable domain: EAGVAQSPRYKIIEKRQSVAFWCNPISGHATLYWYQQILGQGPKLLIQFQNNGVVDDSQLPKDRFSAERLKGVDSTLKIQPAKLEDSAVYLCASSRLETGVFGYTFGSGTRLTVV.

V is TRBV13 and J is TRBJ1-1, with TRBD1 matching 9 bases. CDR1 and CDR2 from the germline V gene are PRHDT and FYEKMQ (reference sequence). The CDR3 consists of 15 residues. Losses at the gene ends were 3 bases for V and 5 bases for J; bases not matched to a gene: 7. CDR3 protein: CASSFKGGTGTEAFF. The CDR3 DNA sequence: TGTGCCAGCAGCTTTAAGGGGGGGACAGGGACTGAAGCTTTCTTT.

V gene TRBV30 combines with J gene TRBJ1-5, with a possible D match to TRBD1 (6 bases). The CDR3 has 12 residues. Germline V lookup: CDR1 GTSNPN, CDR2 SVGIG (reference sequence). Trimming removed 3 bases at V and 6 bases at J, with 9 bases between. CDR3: CAWSRGPQPQHF. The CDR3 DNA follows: TGTGCCTGGAGCAGGGGTCCTCAGCCCCAGCATTTT.

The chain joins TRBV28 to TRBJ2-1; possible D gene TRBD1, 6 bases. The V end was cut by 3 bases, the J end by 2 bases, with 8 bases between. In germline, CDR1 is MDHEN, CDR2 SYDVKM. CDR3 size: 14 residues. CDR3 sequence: CASSLGAPYNEQFF. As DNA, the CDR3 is TGTGCCAGCAGTTTGGGGGCGCCCTACAATGAGCAGTTCTTC.

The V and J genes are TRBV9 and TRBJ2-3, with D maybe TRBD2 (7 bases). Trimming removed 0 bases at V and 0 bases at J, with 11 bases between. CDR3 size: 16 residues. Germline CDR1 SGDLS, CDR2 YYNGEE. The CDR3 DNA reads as TGTGCCAGCAGCGTAGAGGGGGGGGATAGCACAGATACGCAGTATTTT. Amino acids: CASSVEGGDSTDTQYF.

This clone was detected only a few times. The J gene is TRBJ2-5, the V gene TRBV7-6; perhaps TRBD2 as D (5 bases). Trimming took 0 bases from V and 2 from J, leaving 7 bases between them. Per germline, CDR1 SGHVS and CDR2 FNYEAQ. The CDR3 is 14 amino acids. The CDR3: CASSLATGQETQYF. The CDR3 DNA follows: TGTGCCAGCAGCTTAGCCACGGGACAAGAGACCCAGTACTTC.

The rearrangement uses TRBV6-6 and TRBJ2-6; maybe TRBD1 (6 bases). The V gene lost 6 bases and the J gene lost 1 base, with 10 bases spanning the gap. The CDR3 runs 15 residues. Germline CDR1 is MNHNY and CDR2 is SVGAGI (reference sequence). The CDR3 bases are TGTGCCAGCAGGCGTACAGGGTCTGGGGCCAACGTCCTGACTTTC. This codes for CASRRTGSGANVLTF.

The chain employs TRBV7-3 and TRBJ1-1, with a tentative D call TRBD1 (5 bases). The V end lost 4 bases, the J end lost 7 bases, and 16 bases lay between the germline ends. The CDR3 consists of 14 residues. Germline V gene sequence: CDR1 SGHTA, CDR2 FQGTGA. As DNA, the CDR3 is TGTGCCAGCAGCTCCTACGGGGGGTTGGGTGAAGCTTTCTTT. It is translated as CASSSYGGLGEAFF.